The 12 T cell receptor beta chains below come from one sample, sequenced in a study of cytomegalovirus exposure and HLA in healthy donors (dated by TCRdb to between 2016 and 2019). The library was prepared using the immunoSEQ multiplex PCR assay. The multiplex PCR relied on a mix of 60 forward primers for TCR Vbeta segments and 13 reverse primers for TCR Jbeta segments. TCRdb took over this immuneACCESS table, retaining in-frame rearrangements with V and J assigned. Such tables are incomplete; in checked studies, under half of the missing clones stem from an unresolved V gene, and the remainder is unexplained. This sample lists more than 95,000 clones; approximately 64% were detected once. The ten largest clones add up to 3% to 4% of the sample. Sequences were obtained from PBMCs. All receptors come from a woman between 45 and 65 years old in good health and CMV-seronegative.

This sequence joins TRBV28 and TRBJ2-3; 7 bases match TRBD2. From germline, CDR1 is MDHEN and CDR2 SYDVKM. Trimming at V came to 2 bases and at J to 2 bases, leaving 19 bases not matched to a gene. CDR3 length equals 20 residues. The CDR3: CASSLLYKWGSGTTTDTQYF. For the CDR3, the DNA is TGTGCCAGCAGTTTACTGTACAAGTGGGGGTCGGGGACTACCACAGATACGCAGTATTTT.

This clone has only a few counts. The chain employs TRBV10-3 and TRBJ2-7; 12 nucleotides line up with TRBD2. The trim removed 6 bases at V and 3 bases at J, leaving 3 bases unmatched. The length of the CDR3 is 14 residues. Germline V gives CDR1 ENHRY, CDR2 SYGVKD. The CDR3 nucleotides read TGTGCCATCAGGGGGACTAGCGGGTACTACGAGCAGTACTTC. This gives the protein CAIRGTSGYYEQYF.

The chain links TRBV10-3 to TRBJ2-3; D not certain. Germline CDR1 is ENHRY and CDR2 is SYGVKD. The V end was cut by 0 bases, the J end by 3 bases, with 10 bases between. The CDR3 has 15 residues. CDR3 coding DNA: TGTGCCATCAGTGAGTCGGGCCCTGTAACAGATACGCAGTATTTT. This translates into CAISESGPVTDTQYF.

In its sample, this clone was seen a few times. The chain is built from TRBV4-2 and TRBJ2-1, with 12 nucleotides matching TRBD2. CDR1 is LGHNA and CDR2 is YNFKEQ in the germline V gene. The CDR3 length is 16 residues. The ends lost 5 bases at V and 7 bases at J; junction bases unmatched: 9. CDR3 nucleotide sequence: TGTGCCAGCAGCGCTAGCGGGGGGGCTCAGGGAAATGAGCAGTTCTTC. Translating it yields CASSASGGAQGNEQFF.

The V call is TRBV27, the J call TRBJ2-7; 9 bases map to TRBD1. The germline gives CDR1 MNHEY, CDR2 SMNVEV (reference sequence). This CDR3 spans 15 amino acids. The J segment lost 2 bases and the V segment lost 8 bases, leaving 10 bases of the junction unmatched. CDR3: CASRQIWTGAYEQYF. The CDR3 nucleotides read TGTGCCAGCCGGCAAATCTGGACAGGGGCCTACGAGCAGTACTTC.

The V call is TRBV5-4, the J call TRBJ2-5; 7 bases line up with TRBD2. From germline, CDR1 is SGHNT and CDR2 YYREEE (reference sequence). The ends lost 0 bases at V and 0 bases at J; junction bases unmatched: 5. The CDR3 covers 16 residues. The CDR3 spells CASSLVGGENQETQYF. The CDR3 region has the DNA TGTGCCAGCAGCTTGGTTGGGGGGGAGAACCAAGAGACCCAGTACTTC.

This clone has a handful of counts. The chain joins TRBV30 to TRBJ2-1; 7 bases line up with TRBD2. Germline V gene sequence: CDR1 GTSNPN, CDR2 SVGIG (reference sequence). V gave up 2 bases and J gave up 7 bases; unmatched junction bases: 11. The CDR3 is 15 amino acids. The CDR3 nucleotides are TGTGCCTGGAGTTTTGGACTAGTGGTTCTGAATGAGCAGTTCTTC. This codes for CAWSFGLVVLNEQFF. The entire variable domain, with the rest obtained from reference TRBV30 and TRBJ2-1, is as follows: SQTIHQWPATLVQPVGSPLSLECTVEGTSNPNLYWYRQAAGRGLQLLFYSVGIGQISSEVPQNLSASRPQDRQFILSSKKLLLSDSGFYLCAWSFGLVVLNEQFFGPGTRLTVL.

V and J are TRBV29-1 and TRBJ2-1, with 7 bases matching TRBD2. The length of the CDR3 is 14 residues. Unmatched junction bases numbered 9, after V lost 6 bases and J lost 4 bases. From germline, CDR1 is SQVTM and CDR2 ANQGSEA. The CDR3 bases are TGCAGCGTGACCGGGACTAACTCTTACAATGAGCAGTTCTTC. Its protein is CSVTGTNSYNEQFF.

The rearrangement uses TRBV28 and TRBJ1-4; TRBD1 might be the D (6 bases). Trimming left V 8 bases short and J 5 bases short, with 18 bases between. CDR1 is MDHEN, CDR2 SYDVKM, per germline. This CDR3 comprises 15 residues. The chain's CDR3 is CASDEAGEGNEKLFF. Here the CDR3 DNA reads TGTGCCAGCGACGAAGCAGGGGAGGGAAATGAAAAACTGTTTTTT.

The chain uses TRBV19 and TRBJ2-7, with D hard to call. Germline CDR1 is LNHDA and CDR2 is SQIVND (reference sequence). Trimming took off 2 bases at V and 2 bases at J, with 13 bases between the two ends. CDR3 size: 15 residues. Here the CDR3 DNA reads TGTGCCAGTAGTATACAAGTCGGAGATCCCTACGAGCAGTACTTC. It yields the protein CASSIQVGDPYEQYF.

The CDR3 nucleotides are TGTGCCTGGACCCCGACAGTAAACGAAGCTTTCTTT. It is translated as CAWTPTVNEAFF. This sequence joins TRBV30 and TRBJ1-1, with a weak D call TRBD1 (5 bases). The germline gives CDR1 GTSNPN, CDR2 SVGIG (reference sequence). V was shortened by 4 bases and J by 8 bases, with 14 bases between the two germline ends. CDR3 size: 12 residues.

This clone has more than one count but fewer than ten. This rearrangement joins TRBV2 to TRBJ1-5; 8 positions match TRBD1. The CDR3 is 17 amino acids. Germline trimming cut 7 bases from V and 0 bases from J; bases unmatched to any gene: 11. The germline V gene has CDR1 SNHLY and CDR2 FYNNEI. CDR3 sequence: CASTRDRRRNSNQPQHF. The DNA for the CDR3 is TGTGCCAGCACCCGGGACAGGCGAAGAAATAGCAATCAGCCCCAGCATTTT.